The following is a T cell receptor beta chain sequence with its context. The sample is drawn from a study of blood T cell repertoires in COVID-19. Resolution of symptoms, clearance, or two negative PCRs was present in recovered Cohort 3 donors. Produced via immunoSEQ multiplex PCR; TCRdb's table is partial and in-frame only. The sample carries approximately 130,000 clones, roughly four fifths recorded once. Sequenced input: PBMCs or T cells enriched from blood (not recorded which). The TCR originated in a man between 25 and 39 years old who had recovered from COVID-19.

CDR3 in amino acids: CASNSLGTGYVGEKLFF. In DNA, the CDR3 is TGTGCCAGCAACTCCCTCGGGACAGGGTATGTCGGTGAAAAACTGTTTTTT. This sequence joins TRBV28 and TRBJ1-4, with TRBD1 identical over 9 bases. The trim removed 7 bases at V and 7 bases at J, leaving 16 bases unmatched. From germline, CDR1 is MDHEN and CDR2 SYDVKM. The CDR3 is made up of 17 amino acids.